This T cell receptor beta chain is from a study of PD-1 blockade in classical Hodgkin lymphoma. The V end lost 8 bases, the J end lost 0 bases, and 11 bases lay between the germline ends. CDR1 and CDR2 (germline): MDHEN, SYDVKM. The CDR3 consists of 14 residues. Regarding this clone: Its antigen is as yet unknown.

Libraries were prepared by immunoSEQ multiplex PCR; TCRdb keeps only in-frame clonotypes and omits some of them. The sample includes 10,000 to 15,000 clones, roughly 88% of them seen just once. All trial patients relapsed after autologous stem cell transplantation. Out of thawed PBMCs, magnetic negative selection purified CD4+ T cells. General study findings and limits: When set against healthy donors, newly diagnosed patients were reported to show lower baseline TCR diversity. Repertoire differences lack defined causes, possibly disease activity or prior therapy.

This TCR was sampled from a human donor with classical Hodgkin lymphoma. Source: CD4+ T cells from blood, taken at baseline. The chain links TRBV28 to TRBJ1-5; D unclear. CDR3 loop: CASVNHRSNQPQHF. The CDR3, as DNA: TGTGCCAGCGTTAATCACCGTAGCAATCAGCCCCAGCATTTT. The complete variable domain, with remaining parts taken from reference TRBV28 and TRBJ1-5, reads DVKVTQSSRYLVKRTGEKVFLECVQDMDHENMFWYRQDPGLGLRLIYFSYDVKMKEKGDIPEGYSVSREKKERFSLILESASTNQTSMYLCASVNHRSNQPQHFGDGTRLSIL.